Below are 24 T cell receptor beta chains sequenced from a single sample in a study of T cell changes during pregnancy in multiple sclerosis. Sequencing used immunoSEQ multiplex PCR; TCRdb keeps in-frame clones, though not all of them. The sample contains under 40,000 clones, less than 95% of which appear only once. The source was CD8+ T cells from peripheral blood mononuclear cells, collected before pregnancy. The receptors originated from a female donor with multiple sclerosis, enrolled in a pregnancy study.

This sequence joins TRBV5-1 and TRBJ1-2, with D possibly matching TRBD1 (5 bases). The CDR3 runs 15 residues. Trimming took 0 bases from V and 4 from J, leaving 13 bases between them. Germline CDR1 is SGHRS and CDR2 is YFSETQ. CDR3 nucleotide sequence: TGCGCCAGCAGCTTGGTCCCCGGACACCCCTATGGCTACACCTTC. Translating gives CASSLVPGHPYGYTF.

This chain links TRBV25-1 with TRBJ1-6, with 7 bases aligning to TRBD1. The CDR3 is made up of 18 amino acids. Looked up from germline, CDR1 is MGHDK and CDR2 is SYGVNS. The ends lost 2 bases at V and 0 bases at J; junction bases unmatched: 7. CDR3 coding DNA: TGTGCCAGCAGTGAACGGGACAGCTCCAGCTCCTATAATTCACCCCTCCACTTT. Translation: CASSERDSSSSYNSPLHF. Full variable domain (rest looked up from reference TRBV25-1 and TRBJ1-6): EADIYQTPRYLVIGTGKKITLECSQTMGHDKMYWYQQDPGMELHLIHYSYGVNSTEKGDLSSESTVSRIRTEHFPLTLESARPSHTSQYLCASSERDSSSSYNSPLHFGNGTRLTVT.

The CDR3 protein is CASSLGRTGELFF. CDR3 bases: TGTGCCAGCAGCCTAGGTCGGACCGGGGAGCTGTTTTTT. V usage is TRBV27 and J usage is TRBJ2-2; D call uncertain. The CDR3 is 13 residues long. Germline-derived CDR1 and CDR2 are MNHEY and SMNVEV (reference sequence). The ends were cut back, 6 bases at V and 5 bases at J, with 10 bases in the middle.

The chain employs TRBV7-9 and TRBJ2-1, with 10 bases lining up with TRBD1. Germline CDR1 is SEHNR and CDR2 is FQNEAQ (reference sequence). This CDR3 contains 14 residues. V lost 4 bases to trimming and J lost 9 bases; unmatched junction nucleotides: 6. The CDR3: CASSSGTGVSEQFF. The CDR3 region has the DNA TGTGCCAGCAGCTCCGGGACAGGGGTGAGTGAGCAGTTCTTC. The full variable domain, in which reference TRBV7-9 and TRBJ2-1 provide the parts outside the CDR3, is DTGVSQNPRHKITKRGQNVTFRCDPISEHNRLYWYRQTLGQGPEFLTYFQNEAQLEKSRLLSDRFSAERPKGSFSTLEIQRTEQGDSAMYLCASSSGTGVSEQFFGPGTRLTVL.

The V gene is TRBV7-9, the J gene TRBJ2-1; D possibly corresponds to TRBD1 (5 bases). This CDR3 is built from 12 residues. CDR1 is SEHNR, CDR2 FQNEAQ, per germline (reference sequence). Trimming took off 2 bases at V and 10 bases at J, with 9 bases between the two ends. This CDR3 is CASSLPGYEQFF. CDR3 nucleotides: TGTGCCAGCAGCTTACCAGGGTACGAGCAGTTCTTC.

The J gene is TRBJ2-7, the V gene TRBV18, with a tentative D call TRBD1 (5 bases). The V and J ends lost 3 bases and 2 bases respectively, with 14 bases between them. Germline V gene data show CDR1 as KGHSH and CDR2 as LQKENI. The CDR3 has 15 residues. CDR3 in DNA: TGTGCCAGCTCACCGCCCCAGGGTACAACCTACGAGCAGTACTTC. Residues: CASSPPQGTTYEQYF.

The rearrangement uses TRBV4-3 and TRBJ2-7; 12 bases are a match to TRBD2. Per germline, CDR1 LGHNA and CDR2 YSLEER. The CDR3 runs to 16 residues. Trimming took 5 bases from V and 0 from J; bases not matched to a gene: 5. The CDR3 protein is CASSALAGGSSYEQYF. Written as DNA, the CDR3 is TGCGCCAGCAGCGCTCTAGCGGGGGGGAGCTCCTACGAGCAGTACTTC.

The genes are TRBV27 and TRBJ2-7; 7 bases map to TRBD2. The junction had 7 bases not matched to a gene; V was cut back by 6 bases and J by 2 bases. The germline V gene has CDR1 MNHEY and CDR2 SMNVEV (reference sequence). CDR3 length: 14 residues. CDR3 sequence reads: CASRPGLSTYEQYF. Written as DNA, the CDR3 is TGTGCCAGCAGGCCGGGACTATCAACCTACGAGCAGTACTTC.

CDR3 region: CAWKALAGDADTQYF. The DNA of the CDR3 is TGTGCCTGGAAGGCACTAGCGGGAGACGCAGATACGCAGTATTTT. The V call is TRBV30, the J call TRBJ2-3; 11 bases match TRBD2. V was pared by 4 bases and J by 4 bases, with 7 bases of the junction left unmatched. Germline-derived CDR1 and CDR2 are GTSNPN and SVGIG (reference sequence). This CDR3 contains 15 residues.

V gene TRBV6-5 combines with J gene TRBJ1-2; D not resolved. CDR1 and CDR2 from the germline V gene are MNHEY and SVGAGI. This CDR3 region has 14 residues. Trimming left V 2 bases short and J 4 bases short, with 11 bases between. CDR3 nucleotide sequence: TGTGCCAGCAGTTACGGGGAGGGAGGCTATGGCTACACCTTC. It encodes CASSYGEGGYGYTF.

By share, this clone counts as medium-sized. The chain joins TRBV30 to TRBJ1-3; 8 bases agree with TRBD1. V dropped 2 bases and J dropped 11; count of bases not matched to a gene: 17. The CDR3 consists of 16 residues. The germline V gene has CDR1 GTSNPN and CDR2 SVGIG (reference sequence). Written as DNA, the CDR3 is TGTGCCTGGAGTAGGGGGACAGGTTCATTTCTACCGTCCATATATTTT. Its protein is CAWSRGTGSFLPSIYF.

The rearrangement links TRBV30 to TRBJ1-3; TRBD1 aligns across 11 bases. The V gene's germline CDR1 is GTSNPN and CDR2 SVGIG (reference sequence). The CDR3 runs 14 residues. V shed 4 bases and J 6 bases; nucleotides not matched to a gene: 5. Here the CDR3 DNA reads TGTGCCTGGACCGGGACAGGGGGTGAAAACACCATATATTTT. Its protein product is CAWTGTGGENTIYF.

The gene calls are TRBV19 and TRBJ2-7, with 7 bases identical to TRBD1. J was trimmed by 5 bases and V by 4 bases; bases with no gene match: 2. In germline, CDR1 is LNHDA, CDR2 SQIVND (reference sequence). This CDR3 contains 12 residues. CDR3 loop: CASSRQGNEQYF. CDR3 DNA sequence: TGTGCCAGTAGTAGACAGGGCAACGAGCAGTACTTC.

This chain uses TRBV27 with TRBJ2-7; no firm D call. The germline V gene encodes CDR1 MNHEY and CDR2 SMNVEV (reference sequence). This CDR3 has 13 amino acids. Trimming cost V 3 bases and J 3 bases, with 9 bases left between them. CDR3 sequence (DNA): TGTGCCAGCAGTTTTTCGGAGTACTACGAGCAGTACTTC. It translates to CASSFSEYYEQYF.

This clone was seen just once. The genes are TRBV6-6 and TRBJ2-7; 7 nucleotides match TRBD1. Germline assignment: CDR1 MNHNY and CDR2 SVGAGI (reference sequence). The CDR3 loop spans 16 amino acids. After removal of 0 bases from V and 3 bases from J, the junction contained 8 bases not matched to a gene. CDR3 nucleotides: TGTGCCAGCAGTTACTCGGTTCGACAGGGCGACTACGAGCAGTACTTC. It specifies CASSYSVRQGDYEQYF.

This clone has just one count. This chain connects TRBV13 to TRBJ2-7; TRBD2 matches at 12 bases. Trimming at V came to 5 bases and at J to 2 bases, leaving 7 bases not matched to a gene. Germline-derived CDR1 and CDR2 are PRHDT and FYEKMQ (reference sequence). The CDR3 extends over 16 amino acids. CDR3 DNA: TGTGCCAGCAGCACTACTAGCGGGGGGCCGACCTACGAGCAGTACTTC. It specifies CASSTTSGGPTYEQYF.

Worth noting for this clone: A junction boundary mismatches the germline segment, possibly from a read error. The chain carries TRBV19 and TRBJ2-1; 10 bases map to TRBD2. The CDR3 is 15 residues long. In germline, CDR1 is LNHDA, CDR2 SQIVND (reference sequence). CDR3 in amino acids: CAGSIGGTSVNEQFF. DNA of the CDR3: TGTGCCGGTAGTATAGGTGGGACTAGCGTCAATGAGCAGTTCTTC.

The chain has TRBV7-3 and TRBJ1-2, with TRBD1 matching 7 bases. V lost 5 bases to trimming and J lost 9 bases; unmatched junction nucleotides: 15. The germline gives CDR1 SGHTA, CDR2 FQGTGA. This CDR3 has 15 residues. The CDR3 sequence: CASSKTNGQAPRYTF. CDR3 nucleotides: TGTGCCAGCAGCAAAACCAATGGACAGGCACCTCGCTACACCTTC.

The genes are TRBV6-6 and TRBJ1-6; a possible D gene is TRBD1 (5 bases). In germline, CDR1 is MNHNY, CDR2 SVGAGI (reference sequence). The germline V and J ends were trimmed by 6 bases and 5 bases, with 11 bases remaining between them. The CDR3 extends over 14 amino acids. CDR3 sequence: CASRGRGDNSPLHF. The CDR3 DNA sequence: TGTGCCAGCAGGGGGCGGGGGGATAATTCACCCCTCCACTTT.

This sequence joins TRBV5-1 and TRBJ1-1, with D possibly being TRBD1 (5 bases). Germline loops: CDR1 SGHRS, CDR2 YFSETQ. CDR3 length: 17 residues. V was cut by 3 bases and J by 1 base, with 19 bases left in between. As DNA, the CDR3 is TGCGCCAGCAGCTCCCGACCACATATACAGGCGAACACTGAAGCTTTCTTT. This gives the protein CASSSRPHIQANTEAFF.

This chain links TRBV30 with TRBJ1-5, with TRBD1 matching over 7 bases. Germline V gives CDR1 GTSNPN, CDR2 SVGIG (reference sequence). J lost 5 bases, V lost 1 base, and 2 bases had no gene match. This CDR3 has 13 amino acids. The CDR3 sequence: CAWSGDRDQPQHF. CDR3 coding DNA: TGTGCCTGGAGTGGGGACAGAGATCAGCCCCAGCATTTT.

The table lists this clone with a count of one. The gene calls are TRBV7-2 and TRBJ2-3; the match to TRBD2 covers 9 bases. Trimming at V came to 5 bases and at J to 2 bases, leaving 8 bases not matched to a gene. In germline, CDR1 is SGHTA, CDR2 FQGNSA. The CDR3 consists of 16 residues. In DNA, the CDR3 is TGTGCCAGCAGCCGGGTAGCGGGGGCATACACAGATACGCAGTATTTT. This gives the protein CASSRVAGAYTDTQYF. The whole variable domain, remainder taken from reference TRBV7-2 and TRBJ2-3, is GAGVSQSPSNKVTEKGKDVELRCDPISGHTALYWYRQSLGQGLEFLIYFQGNSAPDKSGLPSDRFSAERTGGSVSTLTIQRTQQEDSAVYLCASSRVAGAYTDTQYFGPGTRLTVL.

The chain uses TRBV27 and TRBJ2-5; D is possibly TRBD1 (6 bases). This CDR3 spans 15 amino acids. Per the germline V gene, CDR1 is MNHEY and CDR2 is SMNVEV (reference sequence). V was shortened by 0 bases and J by 5 bases, with 13 bases between the two germline ends. CDR3 loop: CASSLSWDIHETQYF. In nucleotides, the CDR3 is TGTGCCAGCAGTTTATCGTGGGACATCCATGAGACCCAGTACTTC.

V and J are TRBV23-1 and TRBJ2-7; 7 bases are shared with TRBD2. TRBV23-1 is sorted into the ORF group, with uncertain function. The CDR3 has 20 residues. The V gene end was trimmed by 3 bases and the J gene end by 5 bases; junction bases not matched to a gene: 25. The CDR3 region is CASSQPTSGTPIIQIHEQYF. For the CDR3, the DNA is TGCGCCAGCAGTCAGCCGACAAGCGGGACCCCAATAATACAGATCCACGAGCAGTACTTC.